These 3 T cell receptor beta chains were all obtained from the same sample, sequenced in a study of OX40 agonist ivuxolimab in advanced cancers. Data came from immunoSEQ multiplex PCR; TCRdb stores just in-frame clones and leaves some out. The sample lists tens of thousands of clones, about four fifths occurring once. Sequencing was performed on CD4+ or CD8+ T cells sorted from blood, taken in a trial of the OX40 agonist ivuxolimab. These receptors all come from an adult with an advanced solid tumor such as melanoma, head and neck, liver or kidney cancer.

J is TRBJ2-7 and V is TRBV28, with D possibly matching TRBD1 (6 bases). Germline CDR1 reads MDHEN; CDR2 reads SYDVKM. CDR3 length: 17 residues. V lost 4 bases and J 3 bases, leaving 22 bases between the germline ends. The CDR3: CASSSIRAETGRYEQYF. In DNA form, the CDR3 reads TGTGCCAGCAGTTCCATAAGGGCCGAGACAGGCCGCTACGAGCAGTACTTC.

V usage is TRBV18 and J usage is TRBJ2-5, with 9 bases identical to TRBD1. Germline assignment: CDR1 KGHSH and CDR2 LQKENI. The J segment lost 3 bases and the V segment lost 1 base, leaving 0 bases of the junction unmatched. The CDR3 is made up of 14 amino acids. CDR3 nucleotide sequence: TGTGCCAGCTCACCACGGACAGGGGAAGAGACCCAGTACTTC. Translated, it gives CASSPRTGEETQYF. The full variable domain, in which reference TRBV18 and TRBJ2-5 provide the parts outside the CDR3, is NAGVMQNPRHLVRRRGQEARLRCSPMKGHSHVYWYRQLPEEGLKFMVYLQKENIIDESGMPKERFSAEFPKEGPSILRIQQVVRGDSAAYFCASSPRTGEETQYFGPGTRLLVL.

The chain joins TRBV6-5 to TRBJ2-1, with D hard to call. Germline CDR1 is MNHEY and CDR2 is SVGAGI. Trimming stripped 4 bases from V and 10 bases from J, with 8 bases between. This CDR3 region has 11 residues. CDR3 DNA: TGTGCCAGCAGTTTAAGCTCCGAGCAGTTCTTC. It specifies CASSLSSEQFF.